This paragraph reports one T cell receptor (beta chain). This sample is part of a study of glioma-infiltrating T cells after dendritic cell vaccination. Overall study context: Monocyte-derived dendritic cells, cultured approximately 7 days with IL-4 and GM-CSF, were pulsed with autologous tumor lysate.

Amplification used 60 V beta primers and 13 J beta primers. This table comes from immunoSEQ multiplex PCR, and its TCRdb copy is limited to in-frame clones, with some not included. The sample lists around 100,000 clones, roughly 76% occurring once. The length of the CDR3 is 19 residues. The germline V gene has CDR1 MNHEY and CDR2 SMNVEV (reference sequence). Trimming removed 6 bases from V and 2 bases from J, with 23 bases in between. The chain has TRBV27 and TRBJ2-6, with D possibly being TRBD2 (8 bases). The clonotype comes from a human donor with glioblastoma. The sequencing here drew on blood, taken before dendritic cell vaccination. The CDR3 spells CASSPREGAPYAGANVLTF. CDR3 DNA: TGTGCCAGCAGCCCTCGGGAGGGGGCACCTTACGCTGGGGCCAACGTCCTGACTTTC. Full variable domain (rest looked up from reference TRBV27 and TRBJ2-6): EAQVTQNPRYLITVTGKKLTVTCSQNMNHEYMSWYRQDPGLGLRQIYYSMNVEVTDKGDVPEGYKVSRKEKRNFPLILESPSPNQTSLYFCASSPREGAPYAGANVLTFGAGSRLTVL.